Only a few counts were recorded for the clone carrying this TCR beta chain. Source study methods: Nucleated cell counts were estimated from reference gene primer amplification. Method: immunoSEQ multiplex PCR; TCRdb's copy keeps in-frame clones and lacks some. V, J and clone size are taken as reported in that table, and D and trimming were inferred from the DNA itself. The table shows about 300,000 clones, with around 85% occurring only once. This sample is drawn from a study of blood T cell repertoires in COVID-19. Study as a whole: From the United States, Italy and Spain came samples of acute and convalescent COVID-19. In each case, the material was cDNA or gDNA derived from T cells, B-cell-depleted T cells, or PBMCs.

Seattle patients were enrolled while actively infected and followed longitudinally. The CDR3 runs to 14 residues. Germline assignment: CDR1 MGHRA and CDR2 YSYEKL. With 4 bases removed from V and 3 bases from J, the gap between germline ends came to 7 bases. This rearrangement joins TRBV4-1 to TRBJ2-6, with TRBD2 as a possible D gene (5 bases). Sequenced sample: peripheral blood. The sequence was collected from a human donor with COVID-19, enrolled during active disease. The donor label of this sample is uncertain. Here the CDR3 reads CASSRGYGANVLTF. The CDR3 DNA reads TGCGCCAGCAGCCGAGGGTATGGGGCCAACGTCCTGACTTTC.